This TCR beta chain originates from a study of shared clonotypes between healthy human individuals. Positively selected for CCR7, the CD45RO-negative cells used as naive CD8 cells excluded terminally differentiated effector memory CD45RA+ cells. Donors, without exception, were Caucasian adults residing in Nashville, Tennessee. Study outcomes and limitations: Limited genetic and exposure-history diversity came from having few donors. Among non-shared clonotypes, generation probabilities were lower than among those shared by all four donors.

In regard to this clone: Its antigen is unidentified.

CDR1 MNHEY and CDR2 SVGAGI come from the germline V gene. The CDR3 runs 13 residues. Trimming took off 0 bases at V and 8 bases at J, with 10 bases between the two ends. Using immunoSEQ multiplex PCR, the repertoire was profiled, and TCRdb retains in-frame clones only, with some absent. Among about 1,900,000 clones, approximately 94% were seen once, and the ten largest hold under 1.5%. The source of this sequence is a man younger than 35 in good health. The sequencing input was naive CD8+ T cells sorted from blood. V and J are TRBV6-5 and TRBJ1-2, with D unresolved. CDR3 loop: CASSYSKVTGYTF. Written as DNA, the CDR3 is TGTGCCAGCAGTTACTCAAAGGTCACGGGCTACACCTTC.